Presented here are 24 T cell receptor beta chains from one specimen sequenced in a study of blood T cell repertoires in COVID-19. Here immunoSEQ multiplex PCR was the method, and the copy in TCRdb shows in-frame clones only, minus some. Among approximately 280,000 clones listed, roughly 89% were seen once. The material sequenced was peripheral blood. Source of these receptors: a man aged 40-49 years with acute or convalescent COVID-19.

This chain connects TRBV20-1 to TRBJ2-1; 7 bases are a match to TRBD1. This CDR3 spans 11 amino acids. J was trimmed by 12 bases and V by 5 bases; bases with no gene match: 7. Germline V gene data show CDR1 as DFQATT and CDR2 as SNEGSKA (reference sequence). Written as DNA, the CDR3 is TGCAGTGCTGGACGACAGGGAATGCAGTTCTTC. As protein: CSAGRQGMQFF.

The chain is built from TRBV28 and TRBJ1-5; D perhaps matches TRBD1 (5 bases). Germline V gives CDR1 MDHEN, CDR2 SYDVKM. The CDR3 runs 18 residues. V was cut by 4 bases and J by 0 bases, with 19 bases left in between. In nucleotides, the CDR3 is TGTGCCAGCAGTTCCTACTTGGGGGGAACTTATAGCAATCAGCCCCAGCATTTT. Translated: CASSSYLGGTYSNQPQHF.

The J gene is TRBJ2-7, the V gene TRBV10-1; TRBD2 might be the D (6 bases). Germline V CDR1 and CDR2: WNHNN, SYGVQD (reference sequence). V was cut by 4 bases and J by 1 base, with 11 bases left in between. CDR3 length equals 14 residues. The CDR3 region has the DNA TGCGCCAGCAGTGGGGGGACTGCATCCTACGAGCAGTACTTC. This gives the protein CASSGGTASYEQYF.

This clone has a single count. The chain joins TRBV13 to TRBJ1-2; 9 nucleotides agree with TRBD1. The CDR3 totals 13 residues. V gave up 6 bases and J gave up 8 bases; unmatched junction bases: 7. Germline-derived CDR1 and CDR2 are PRHDT and FYEKMQ (reference sequence). The CDR3 sequence is CASSTGQGEGYTF. The CDR3 nucleotides read TGTGCCAGCAGTACGGGACAGGGCGAGGGCTACACCTTC.

The J gene is TRBJ1-2, the V gene TRBV27; TRBD1 matches 9 bases. The CDR3 contains 15 residues. J was trimmed by 2 bases and V by 6 bases; bases with no gene match: 7. Germline V gene lookup returns CDR1 MNHEY and CDR2 SMNVEV (reference sequence). CDR3: CASRGRGQGNYGYTF. The DNA for the CDR3 is TGTGCCAGCAGGGGGCGGGGACAGGGAAACTATGGCTACACCTTC.

This chain uses TRBV9 with TRBJ2-3, with a possible D match to TRBD2 (5 bases). Germline CDR1 reads SGDLS; CDR2 reads YYNGEE. Deletions cut 0 bases from V and 4 bases from J, with 6 bases between. The CDR3 covers 13 residues. Here the CDR3 DNA reads TGTGCCAGCAGCGTAGGAGCGGCAGATACGCAGTATTTT. This sequence encodes CASSVGAADTQYF.

This chain links TRBV19 with TRBJ1-1; D might be TRBD1 (5 bases). V was clipped by 3 bases and J by 5 bases, with 10 bases between them. Germline assignment: CDR1 LNHDA and CDR2 SQIVND (reference sequence). This CDR3 region has 13 residues. The CDR3 DNA is TGTGCCAGTAGTATGGAGGGGTTTACTGAAGCTTTCTTT. This codes for CASSMEGFTEAFF.

The V gene is TRBV5-1, the J gene TRBJ2-7; 9 nucleotides line up with TRBD1. Germline V CDR1 and CDR2: SGHRS, YFSETQ. This CDR3 is built from 15 residues. V lost 4 bases to trimming and J lost 1 base; unmatched junction nucleotides: 6. Here the CDR3 DNA reads TGCGCCAGCAGCCTCCGGGACAGGGCGTCCTACGAGCAGTACTTC. As protein: CASSLRDRASYEQYF. The complete variable domain, with remaining parts taken from reference TRBV5-1 and TRBJ2-7, reads KAGVTQTPRYLIKTRGQQVTLSCSPISGHRSVSWYQQTPGQGLQFLFEYFSETQRNKGNFPGRFSGRQFSNSRSEMNVSTLELGDSALYLCASSLRDRASYEQYFGPGTRLTVT.

This chain links TRBV6-1 with TRBJ2-7, with a tentative D call TRBD1 (5 bases). CDR1 and CDR2 from the germline V gene are MNHNS and SASEGT. Trimming removed 0 bases from V and 5 bases from J, with 14 bases in between. The CDR3 spans 15 residues. The CDR3 DNA follows: TGTGCCAGCAGTGAAGCGATCCAGGGCGGCGACGAGCAGTACTTC. It is translated as CASSEAIQGGDEQYF.

The gene calls are TRBV18 and TRBJ2-7; 7 bases are shared with TRBD2. J was trimmed by 4 bases and V by 2 bases; bases with no gene match: 5. The CDR3 spans 14 residues. Germline assignment: CDR1 KGHSH and CDR2 LQKENI. CDR3: CASSPAEGGYEQYF. CDR3 nucleotides: TGTGCCAGCTCACCAGCGGAGGGAGGGTACGAGCAGTACTTC.

The sample holds one count of this clone. The chain combines TRBV18 with TRBJ2-7, with 9 bases fitting TRBD2. This CDR3 has 16 amino acids. V gave up 4 bases and J gave up 1 base; unmatched junction bases: 8. Germline V gene lookup returns CDR1 KGHSH and CDR2 LQKENI. The CDR3 protein is CASSRELAGRSYEQYF. CDR3 bases: TGTGCCAGCTCACGCGAACTAGCGGGCCGATCCTACGAGCAGTACTTC.

The CDR3 spells CASGLAGTEAFF. The CDR3 nucleotides read TGTGCTAGTGGTTTGGCCGGGACAGAAGCTTTCTTT. The chain has TRBV12-5 and TRBJ1-1; a weak D match, TRBD1 (6 bases). Germline assignment: CDR1 LGHNT and CDR2 FRNRAP. The CDR3 spans 12 residues. V was shortened by 1 base and J by 8 bases, with 8 bases between the two germline ends. The variable domain in full, completed from reference TRBV12-5 and TRBJ1-1, reads DARVTQTPRHKVTEMGQEVTMRCQPILGHNTVFWYRQTMMQGLELLAYFRNRAPLDDSGMPKDRFSAEMPDATLATLKIQPSEPRDSAVYFCASGLAGTEAFFGQGTRLTVV.

The rearrangement joins TRBV7-8 to TRBJ2-1; 8 bases line up with TRBD2. Germline V gives CDR1 SGHVS, CDR2 FQNEAQ. CDR3 length: 17 amino acids. V lost 3 bases, J lost 6 bases, and 13 bases stayed unmatched. The CDR3 sequence: CASSLYGGAGSPNEQFF. The CDR3 nucleotides are TGTGCCAGCAGCTTGTACGGGGGGGCCGGATCCCCCAATGAGCAGTTCTTC.

V gene TRBV11-3 combines with J gene TRBJ2-1; 8 bases line up with TRBD2. Germline V lookup: CDR1 SGHNT, CDR2 YENEEA. With V trimmed by 5 bases and J by 8 bases, 5 bases remained unmatched. There are 13 residues in the CDR3. CDR3: CASSTTSDHEQFF. The CDR3 DNA follows: TGTGCCAGCAGCACGACTAGCGACCATGAGCAGTTCTTC.

The chain recombines TRBV24-1 with TRBJ1-1; D is perhaps TRBD1 (6 bases). Between the trimmed V and J ends, which lost 7 bases and 5 bases, there was a span of 13 bases. This CDR3 spans 13 amino acids. Germline V gene sequence: CDR1 KGHDR, CDR2 SFDVKD. CDR3: CATRGQSETEAFF. The DNA of the CDR3 is TGTGCCACCAGGGGACAAAGCGAAACTGAAGCTTTCTTT.

CDR3 in amino acids: CAASSYRNQPQHF. CDR3 nucleotides: TGTGCCGCCAGCTCTTACAGAAATCAGCCCCAGCATTTT. This chain joins TRBV6-5 and TRBJ1-5; D not resolved. The CDR3 totals 13 residues. V lost 11 bases to trimming and J lost 4 bases, with 15 bases between them. The germline gives CDR1 MNHEY, CDR2 SVGAGI.

The chain couples TRBV6-5 to TRBJ1-4; D remains ambiguous. This CDR3 is 15 amino acids long. Trimming left V 6 bases short and J 5 bases short, with 16 bases between. In germline, CDR1 is MNHEY, CDR2 SVGAGI. Here the CDR3 reads CASSINGGSNEKLFF. DNA of the CDR3: TGTGCCAGCAGCATTAACGGAGGCTCGAATGAAAAACTGTTTTTT.

V usage is TRBV24-1 and J usage is TRBJ1-6, with D maybe TRBD1 (5 bases). The germline V gene has CDR1 KGHDR and CDR2 SFDVKD. V lost 6 bases and J 13 bases, leaving 15 bases between the germline ends. The CDR3 is 13 amino acids. CDR3 residues: CATSRGHGSPLHF. DNA for the CDR3: TGTGCCACCAGTAGGGGCCATGGTAGCCCCCTCCACTTT.

The chain couples TRBV5-1 to TRBJ1-3; D is uncertain. Between the trimmed V and J ends, which lost 5 bases and 4 bases, there was a span of 13 bases. In germline, CDR1 is SGHRS, CDR2 YFSETQ. The CDR3 is made up of 14 amino acids. The chain's CDR3 is CASSPGKSGNTIYF. The DNA for the CDR3 is TGCGCCAGCAGTCCGGGGAAGTCAGGAAACACCATATATTTT.

This chain connects TRBV27 to TRBJ1-2; perhaps TRBD1 as D (5 bases). Germline V CDR1 and CDR2: MNHEY, SMNVEV (reference sequence). The CDR3 runs to 12 residues. The V end lost 4 bases, the J end lost 9 bases, and 12 bases lay between the germline ends. The CDR3 loop reads CASSYGGRSYTF. The CDR3 region has the DNA TGTGCCAGCAGTTACGGGGGTAGGAGCTACACCTTC.

The V gene is TRBV6-6, the J gene TRBJ2-1, with 8 positions matching TRBD1. The V segment lost 9 bases and the J segment 12 bases; nucleotides outside the gene matches: 13. Germline CDR1 is MNHNY and CDR2 is SVGAGI (reference sequence). The CDR3 is 13 residues long. CDR3 protein: CARPGQVPGGQFF. The CDR3 region has the DNA TGTGCCAGACCGGGACAGGTGCCTGGGGGGCAGTTCTTC.

This rearrangement joins TRBV6-5 to TRBJ2-2; D possibly corresponds to TRBD1 (5 bases). This CDR3 has 13 amino acids. V dropped 5 bases and J dropped 5 bases, with 9 bases sitting between them. Per germline, CDR1 MNHEY and CDR2 SVGAGI. CDR3 protein: CASSRGGTGELFF. The CDR3 DNA is TGTGCCAGCAGTAGGGGTGGGACCGGGGAGCTGTTTTTT.

This chain connects TRBV5-6 to TRBJ2-3; no clear D. Trimming took off 6 bases at V and 6 bases at J, with 11 bases between the two ends. Germline lookup yields CDR1 SGHDT and CDR2 YYEEEE. This CDR3 has 12 amino acids. DNA for the CDR3: TGTGCCAGCAAGGCGGCCGACGATACGCAGTATTTT. Its translation is CASKAADDTQYF.

The chain recombines TRBV4-2 with TRBJ2-1, with TRBD1 as a possible D gene (6 bases). Germline V gene lookup returns CDR1 LGHNA and CDR2 YNFKEQ. The ends were cut back, 3 bases at V and 5 bases at J, with 17 bases in the middle. This CDR3 has 16 residues. CDR3 sequence: CASSQLRGGEDNEQFF. For the CDR3, the DNA is TGTGCCAGCAGCCAGCTTAGAGGGGGAGAGGACAATGAGCAGTTCTTC.